This TCR beta chain was captured in a study of cytomegalovirus exposure and HLA in healthy donors. Study-wide context: In terms of ancestry, the Caucasian-associated cluster contained roughly four fifths of the roughly 400 genotyped donors.

The PCR employed 60 Vbeta primers together with 13 Jbeta primers. Profiling relied on immunoSEQ multiplex PCR, and the TCRdb table lists in-frame clones only, not all of them. Of 130,000 or so clones listed, around 76% are singletons. Likely unrecorded immune exposures existed in these nominally healthy donors. Remarks on this clone: Its antigen remains unknown.

Regarding the study as a whole: DRB1 had the most TCR associations and HLA-C the fewest, a later analysis found, with rates varying by HLA locus. Sequencing probably produced one cluster of sequence variants that were highly shared.

Sample: PBMCs. The clonotype was recovered from a male donor in good health and CMV-seronegative.

The CDR3 coding sequence is TGTGCCAGCAGTTCCTCAGGGAACTATGGCTACACCTTC. Protein: CASSSSGNYGYTF. The genes are TRBV28 and TRBJ1-2; D might be TRBD1 (5 bases). Germline assignment: CDR1 MDHEN and CDR2 SYDVKM. The CDR3 length is 13 residues. V lost 4 bases to trimming and J lost 2 bases, with 8 bases between them.